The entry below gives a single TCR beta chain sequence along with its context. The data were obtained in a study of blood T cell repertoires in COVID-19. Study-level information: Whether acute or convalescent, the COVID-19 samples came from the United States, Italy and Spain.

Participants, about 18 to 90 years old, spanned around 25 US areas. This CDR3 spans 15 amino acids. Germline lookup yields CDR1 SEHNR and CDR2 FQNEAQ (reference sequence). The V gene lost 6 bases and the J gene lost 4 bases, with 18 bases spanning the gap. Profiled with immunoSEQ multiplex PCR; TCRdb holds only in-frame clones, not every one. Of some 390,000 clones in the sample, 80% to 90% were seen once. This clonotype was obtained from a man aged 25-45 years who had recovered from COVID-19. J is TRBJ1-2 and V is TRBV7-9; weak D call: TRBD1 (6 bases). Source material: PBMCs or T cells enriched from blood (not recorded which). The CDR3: CASSHILQGPYGYTF. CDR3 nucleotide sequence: TGTGCCAGCAGTCATATCTTACAGGGCCCCTATGGCTACACCTTC. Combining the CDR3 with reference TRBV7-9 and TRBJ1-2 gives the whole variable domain DTGVSQNPRHKITKRGQNVTFRCDPISEHNRLYWYRQTLGQGPEFLTYFQNEAQLEKSRLLSDRFSAERPKGSFSTLEIQRTEQGDSAMYLCASSHILQGPYGYTFGSGTRLTVV.